A single sample is the source of the 15 T cell receptor beta chains below, sequenced in a study of regulatory T cells in long-lasting Graves disease. Time point defined: persistent/refractory GD, antithyroid drugs over 5 years with positive TRAb. After RNA was extracted from PBMCs, the TCR library was made from it. Arm-PCR of CDR3 regions and iRepertoire HTBI primers were used to build TCR beta libraries. TCRdb independently ran MiXCR on the multiplex PCR reads; one entry per CDR3 protein. The sample holds some 440,000 distinct CDR3 sequences, roughly 20% seen once. Sequencing was performed on peripheral blood mononuclear cells (PBMCs), taken when the disease was refractory, from a patient treated with antithyroid drugs. These receptors all come from a female donor with Graves disease.

The CDR3 DNA reads TGTGCCAGCAGGGCAGGGGCTCGCAATGAGCAGTTCTTC. Protein sequence: CASRAGARNEQFF. This sequence joins TRBV28 and TRBJ2-1; D might be TRBD1 (6 bases). CDR1 MDHEN and CDR2 SYDVKM come from the germline V gene. V was pared by 6 bases and J by 6 bases, with 12 bases between. The CDR3 has 13 amino acids.

This clonotype came up many times. The chain employs TRBV2 and TRBJ1-2, with TRBD1 matching 7 bases. The CDR3 is 15 amino acids. V dropped 1 base and J dropped 4; count of bases not matched to a gene: 6. The germline V gene encodes CDR1 SNHLY and CDR2 FYNNEI. CDR3: CASSEVGQVPYGYTF. The DNA for the CDR3 is TGTGCCAGCAGTGAAGTAGGACAGGTACCCTATGGCTACACCTTC.

The table lists this clonotype with many counts. In nucleotides, the CDR3 is TGTGCCAGCAGCCCGACTGAGACCCAGTACTTC. Translating it yields CASSPTETQYF. The chain uses TRBV7-9 and TRBJ2-5; no clear D gene. Germline CDR1 SEHNR, CDR2 FQNEAQ (reference sequence). The CDR3 consists of 11 residues. Between the trimmed V and J ends, which lost 5 bases and 5 bases, there was a span of 6 bases. The full variable domain, its missing parts supplied by reference TRBV7-9 and TRBJ2-5, is DTGVSQNPRHKITKRGQNVTFRCDPISEHNRLYWYRQTLGQGPEFLTYFQNEAQLEKSRLLSDRFSAERPKGSFSTLEIQRTEQGDSAMYLCASSPTETQYFGPGTRLLVL.

In this sample, this clonotype turned up many times. The chain uses TRBV28 and TRBJ1-4; D uncertain. This CDR3 comprises 13 residues. Trimming removed 5 bases from V and 6 bases from J, with 10 bases in between. Germline assignment: CDR1 MDHEN and CDR2 SYDVKM. The CDR3 DNA sequence: TGTGCCAGCAGTGGACGGCGGGATGAAAAACTGTTTTTT. Translation: CASSGRRDEKLFF.

This clonotype was seen many times. J is TRBJ1-1 and V is TRBV2, with 7 bases lining up with TRBD1. This CDR3 is 15 amino acids long. Per germline, CDR1 SNHLY and CDR2 FYNNEI. The V and J ends lost 5 bases and 0 bases, in that order; junction bases with no gene match: 6. In DNA, the CDR3 is TGTGCCAGCAGTCGGGGGACAGCTATGAACACTGAAGCTTTCTTT. Encoded protein: CASSRGTAMNTEAFF.

The chain links TRBV29-1 to TRBJ2-5; the D is unclear. With 4 bases removed from V and 2 bases from J, the gap between germline ends came to 8 bases. CDR3 length: 12 amino acids. Germline CDR1 reads SQVTM; CDR2 reads ANQGSEA. The CDR3 here is CSVAPGQETQYF. In nucleotides, the CDR3 is TGCAGCGTTGCCCCCGGGCAAGAGACCCAGTACTTC.

This clonotype has more than one count but fewer than ten. The V and J genes are TRBV19 and TRBJ2-2; D assignment may be TRBD1 or TRBD2 (5 bases each). The CDR3 length is 17 residues. Trimming removed 2 bases at V and 0 bases at J, with 13 bases between. Germline-derived CDR1 and CDR2 are LNHDA and SQIVND (reference sequence). The CDR3 bases are TGTGCCAGTAGTATAACGGGACGTGGGCCGAACACCGGGGAGCTGTTTTTT. Amino acids: CASSITGRGPNTGELFF.

This clonotype has at least ten counts. This rearrangement joins TRBV7-2 to TRBJ1-6; D gene uncertain. There are 14 residues in the CDR3. Germline assignment: CDR1 SGHTA and CDR2 FQGNSA. Trimming stripped 3 bases from V and 9 bases from J, with 12 bases between. The CDR3 sequence is CASSLIKSRSPLHF. For the CDR3, the DNA is TGTGCCAGCAGCTTGATCAAGAGTCGTTCACCCCTCCACTTT.

The V gene is TRBV9, the J gene TRBJ2-5, with TRBD1 matching over 9 bases. The CDR3 sequence is 15 residues long. CDR1 SGDLS and CDR2 YYNGEE come from the germline V gene. V shed 3 bases, J shed 2 bases, and the junction held 5 bases outside the gene matches. CDR3 region: CASSGGQGAQETQYF. CDR3 bases: TGTGCCAGCAGCGGGGGACAGGGAGCGCAAGAGACCCAGTACTTC.

A few counts support this clonotype. V gene TRBV19 combines with J gene TRBJ1-1, with D perhaps TRBD1 (5 bases). This CDR3 has 13 residues. V was cut by 7 bases and J by 0 bases, with 9 bases left in between. The V gene's germline CDR1 is LNHDA and CDR2 SQIVND (reference sequence). The CDR3: CASIGTVNTEAFF. In nucleotides, the CDR3 is TGTGCCAGTATTGGGACGGTGAACACTGAAGCTTTCTTT. Full variable domain (missing parts from reference TRBV19 and TRBJ1-1): DGGITQSPKYLFRKEGQNVTLSCEQNLNHDAMYWYRQDPGQGLRLIYYSQIVNDFQKGDIAEGYSVSREKKESFPLTVTSAQKNPTAFYLCASIGTVNTEAFFGQGTRLTVV.

The chain has TRBV5-5 and TRBJ1-4; D gene uncertain. The CDR3 runs 15 residues. Per the germline V gene, CDR1 is SGHKS and CDR2 is YYEKEE (reference sequence). Trimming stripped 4 bases from V and 4 bases from J, with 14 bases between. CDR3 protein: CASSLGQADNEKLFF. The CDR3 DNA reads as TGTGCCAGCAGCCTCGGTCAGGCGGATAATGAAAAACTGTTTTTT.

The chain is built from TRBV28 and TRBJ2-1, with 12 bases identical to TRBD2. The germline CDR1 and CDR2 sequences are MDHEN and SYDVKM. The ends lost 5 bases at V and 6 bases at J; junction bases unmatched: 5. CDR3 size: 15 residues. CDR3 in DNA: TGTGCCAGCAGTCCGACTAGCGGGAGATTCAATGAGCAGTTCTTC. Amino acids: CASSPTSGRFNEQFF.

This clonotype has ten or more counts. J is TRBJ2-7 and V is TRBV28; D unclear. Trimming left V 3 bases short and J 5 bases short, with 11 bases between. There are 13 residues in the CDR3. Germline CDR1 MDHEN, CDR2 SYDVKM. In DNA form, the CDR3 reads TGTGCCAGCAGTTTGTATAACCTAAACGAGCAGTACTTC. Protein: CASSLYNLNEQYF.

This clonotype was recorded a few times. A much more abundant neighbour one base away suggests this may be a read error. V gene TRBV6-1 combines with J gene TRBJ1-4, with 7 bases that match TRBD1. With V trimmed by 5 bases and J by 12 bases, 12 bases remained unmatched. Per germline, CDR1 MNHNS and CDR2 SASEGT. The CDR3 has 14 amino acids. The CDR3: CASSLTGVGEELFF. CDR3 sequence (DNA): TGTGCCAGCAGTCTTACAGGGGTGGGCGAAGAACTGTTTTTT.

This clonotype was counted at least ten times. This sequence joins TRBV6-2 or TRBV6-3 and TRBJ2-2; 7 nucleotides agree with TRBD2. This CDR3 is built from 13 residues. With V trimmed by 3 bases and J by 6 bases, 1 base remained unmatched. Germline values: CDR1 MNHEY, CDR2 SVGEGT. Written as DNA, the CDR3 is TGTGCCAGCAGTTATCGGGGGGCCGGGGAGCTGTTTTTT. It specifies CASSYRGAGELFF.